This TCR beta chain came from a study of blood T cell repertoires in COVID-19. Study-wide background: PBMCs, B-cell-depleted T cells, or T cells were the source of the cDNA or gDNA that made up the material.

This CDR3 region has 13 residues. The V gene lost 4 bases and the J gene lost 3 bases, with 7 bases spanning the gap. Germline lookup yields CDR1 MNHEY and CDR2 SVGEGT. Seattle-derived patients entered the study during active infection and were followed longitudinally. Under the authors' procedure: Amplified reference gene primers provided the basis for estimating nucleated cell counts. Measured with immunoSEQ multiplex PCR; TCRdb has only the in-frame clones, and not every one. V and J calls and clone size come straight from that table; D and trimming were deduced from the DNA. This table has about 300,000 clones, roughly 83% appearing once.

The origin of this receptor is a human donor with COVID-19, enrolled during active disease. The donor label of this sample is uncertain. The sample consisted of peripheral blood. The genes are TRBV6-2 or TRBV6-3 and TRBJ1-5; no clear D gene. This chain's CDR3 is CASSFGLNQPQHF. The CDR3 DNA follows: TGTGCCAGCAGTTTTGGGCTCAATCAGCCCCAGCATTTT.